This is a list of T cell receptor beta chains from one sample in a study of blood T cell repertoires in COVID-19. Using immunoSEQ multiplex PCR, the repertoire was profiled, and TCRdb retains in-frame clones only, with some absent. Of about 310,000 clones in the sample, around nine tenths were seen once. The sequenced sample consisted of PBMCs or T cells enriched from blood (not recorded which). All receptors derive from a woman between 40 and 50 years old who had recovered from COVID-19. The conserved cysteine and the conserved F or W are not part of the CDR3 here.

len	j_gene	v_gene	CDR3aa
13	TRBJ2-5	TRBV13	ASSLGGGAGETQY
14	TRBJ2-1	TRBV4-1	ASSSLQGLAHNEQF
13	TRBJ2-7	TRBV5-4	ASSHSGTIPTEQY
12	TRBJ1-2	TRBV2	ASSATGGRYGYT
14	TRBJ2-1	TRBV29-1	SVGGQGSYSYNEQF
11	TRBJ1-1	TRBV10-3	AISGQGGTEAF
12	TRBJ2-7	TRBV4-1	ASSQSGSGDEQY
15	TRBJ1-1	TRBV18	ASSRTRQGGPNTEAF
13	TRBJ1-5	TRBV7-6	ASSLDSGATQPQH
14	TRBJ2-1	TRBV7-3	ASSPKLGGPGNEQF
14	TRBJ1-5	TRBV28	ASRGGGRTVNQPQH
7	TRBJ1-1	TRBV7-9	AVETEAF
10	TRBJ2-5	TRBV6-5	ASTRQGETQY
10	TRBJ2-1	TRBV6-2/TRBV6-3	ASSYSRNEQF
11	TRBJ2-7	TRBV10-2	ASSVSSVYEQY
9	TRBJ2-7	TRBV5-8	ASSLGPRGY
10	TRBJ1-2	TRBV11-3	ASRQGNYGYT
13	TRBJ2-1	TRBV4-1	ASSQDRRGFNEQF
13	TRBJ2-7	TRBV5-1	ASSRNSGSSYEQY
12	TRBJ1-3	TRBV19	ASSILRGGNTIY
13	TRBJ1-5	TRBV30	AWSRQGRSNQPQH
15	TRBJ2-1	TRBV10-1	ASPTTSGRASSGEQF
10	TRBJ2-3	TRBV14	ASSQYGDTQY
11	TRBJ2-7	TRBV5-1	ASRGQGNYEQY
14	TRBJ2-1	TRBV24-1	ATSERGTSGSNEQF
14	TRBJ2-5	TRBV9	ASSSRGTSGRETQY
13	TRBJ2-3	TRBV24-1	ATSDPGASTDTQY
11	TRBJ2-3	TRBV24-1	ATSDPNTDTQY
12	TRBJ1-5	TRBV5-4	ASSLRGSNQPQH
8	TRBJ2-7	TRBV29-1	SAGTDEQY
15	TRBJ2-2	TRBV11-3	ASSPPPPDKNTGELF
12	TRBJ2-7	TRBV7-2	ASSLEREVNEQY
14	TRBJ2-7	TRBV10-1	ASSESRTSPTYEQY
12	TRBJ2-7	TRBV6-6	ASGMRGGAYEQY
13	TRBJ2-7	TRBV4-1	ASSPLAGAVYEQY
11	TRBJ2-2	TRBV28	ASRGGNTGELF
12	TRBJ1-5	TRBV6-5	ASSSGRAGQPQH
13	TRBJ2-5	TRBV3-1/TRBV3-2	ASSQLAGAQETQY
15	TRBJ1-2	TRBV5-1	ASSTSRDRGSNYGYT
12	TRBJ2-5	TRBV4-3	ASSQEGLSETQY
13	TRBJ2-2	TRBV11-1	ASSSWTGYDGELF
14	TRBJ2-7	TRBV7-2	ASSLGGGGPAYEQY
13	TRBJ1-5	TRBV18	ASSLETGGGQPQH
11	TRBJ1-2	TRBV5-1	ASSFGTADGYT
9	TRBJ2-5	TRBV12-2	ASRFKETQY
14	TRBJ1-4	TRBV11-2	ASSPINRGPYEKLF
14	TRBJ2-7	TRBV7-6	ASSLVTFQDSREQY
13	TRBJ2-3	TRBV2	ASSVLGQRGDTQY
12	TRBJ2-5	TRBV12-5	ASGSRRDQETQY
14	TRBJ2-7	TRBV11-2	ASSSTTGLGTYEQY
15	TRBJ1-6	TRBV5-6	ASSLVEAASYNSPLH